The 15 T cell receptor beta chains below come from one sample, sequenced in a study of blood T cells in healthy people across ages. Sample-barcoded 5' priming and a J-beta primer mix drove a second PCR of about 6 to 12 cycles. TCRdb ran MiXCR on the 5' RACE reads and lists one entry per CDR3 protein. The repertoire holds about a million distinct CDR3 sequences, with around two fifths as singletons. The specimen was blood. The source of these receptors is a young man in good health.

The chain recombines TRBV27 with TRBJ1-5; 10 bases are a match to TRBD1. Germline CDR1 reads MNHEY; CDR2 reads SMNVEV (reference sequence). The CDR3 is 15 amino acids. V shed 1 base and J 7 bases; nucleotides not matched to a gene: 4. The CDR3 here is CASSLWGTGEQPQHF. The CDR3 DNA is TGTGCCAGCAGTTTATGGGGGACAGGGGAGCAGCCCCAGCATTTT.

The chain is built from TRBV14 and TRBJ2-1, with D possibly being TRBD2 (7 bases). With 1 base removed from V and 9 bases from J, the gap between germline ends came to 13 bases. The germline V gene encodes CDR1 SGHDN and CDR2 FVKESK. The CDR3 sequence is 14 residues long. This chain's CDR3 is CASSQAQGGSEQFF. As DNA, the CDR3 is TGTGCCAGCAGCCAAGCACAGGGAGGGAGTGAGCAGTTCTTC.

The table lists this clonotype with many counts. CDR3 bases: TGCGCCAGCAGCCAAGAAGAGGGACTAGTTATCGTTGAGCAGTTCTTC. This codes for CASSQEEGLVIVEQFF. The rearrangement joins TRBV4-1 to TRBJ2-1, with TRBD2 matching over 8 bases. CDR1 MGHRA and CDR2 YSYEKL come from the germline V gene. Trimming took 0 bases from V and 9 from J; bases not matched to a gene: 10. The CDR3 length is 16 residues.

V usage is TRBV20-1 and J usage is TRBJ1-6; D remains ambiguous. The germline gives CDR1 DFQATT, CDR2 SNEGSKA (reference sequence). This CDR3 is built from 15 residues. Trimming shortened V by 2 bases and J by 8 bases, and 16 bases separated the two germline ends. CDR3 DNA: TGCAGTGCTAGACACGAGGAAGTTCCCGATTCACCCCTCCACTTT. It encodes CSARHEEVPDSPLHF.

The chain joins TRBV20-1 to TRBJ2-3, with 8 bases that match TRBD2. V gave up 6 bases and J gave up 4 bases; unmatched junction bases: 12. CDR1 and CDR2 (germline): DFQATT, SNEGSKA (reference sequence). This CDR3 is built from 15 residues. CDR3 loop: CSASRTSGGADTQYF. In nucleotides, the CDR3 is TGCAGTGCCAGTCGGACCAGCGGGGGTGCAGATACGCAGTATTTT.

In its sample, this clonotype was seen a few times. The V call is TRBV29-1, the J call TRBJ1-5, with a possible D match to TRBD1 (6 bases). The CDR3 has 13 residues. The V and J ends lost 6 bases and 5 bases respectively, with 14 bases between them. Germline V gene lookup returns CDR1 SQVTM and CDR2 ANQGSEA. The CDR3 reads CSVMTGPDQPQHF. CDR3 DNA sequence: TGCAGCGTGATGACAGGTCCTGATCAGCCCCAGCATTTT.

This rearrangement joins TRBV4-3 to TRBJ1-4, with no clear D. The CDR3 sequence is 15 residues long. Germline values: CDR1 LGHNA, CDR2 YSLEER. V gave up 1 base and J gave up 4 bases, with 10 bases separating them. The CDR3 reads CASSQAWQNNEKLFF. The CDR3 DNA follows: TGCGCCAGCAGCCAAGCTTGGCAGAATAATGAAAAACTGTTTTTT.

The V gene is TRBV4-1, the J gene TRBJ1-4, with 10 bases matching TRBD1. Germline V gives CDR1 MGHRA, CDR2 YSYEKL. Unmatched junction bases numbered 6, after V lost 1 base and J lost 7 bases. CDR3 size: 16 residues. CDR3 sequence reads: CASSQVAGQGFEKLFF. Here the CDR3 DNA reads TGCGCCAGCAGCCAAGTCGCGGGACAGGGGTTTGAAAAACTGTTTTTT.

V gene TRBV9 combines with J gene TRBJ2-1; no clear D. The DNA end is a closer match to TRBJ2-7, so the J assignment may be wrong. CDR1 is SGDLS and CDR2 is YYNGEE in the germline V gene. The CDR3 totals 15 residues. The CDR3 bases are TGTGCCAGCAGCGTCTTAGCAAGCTCCTACAATGAGCAGTACTTC. Amino acids: CASSVLASSYNEQYF.

The sample holds one count of this clonotype. The chain couples TRBV20-1 to TRBJ1-3; no clear D. This CDR3 contains 13 residues. Trimming left V 3 bases short and J 4 bases short, with 10 bases between. The germline V gene encodes CDR1 DFQATT and CDR2 SNEGSKA (reference sequence). The CDR3 DNA is TGCAGTGCTAGGTTCGTCCAAGGAAACACCATATATTTT. Residues: CSARFVQGNTIYF.

The count of this clonotype is one. This chain connects TRBV5-5 to TRBJ1-5; 10 nucleotides agree with TRBD1. The V gene's germline CDR1 is SGHKS and CDR2 YYEKEE (reference sequence). The length of the CDR3 is 15 residues. Trimming cost V 0 bases and J 4 bases; bases outside gene matches: 1. The CDR3 sequence is CASSLEDRGNQPQHF. The CDR3 region has the DNA TGTGCCAGCAGCTTGGAGGACAGGGGGAATCAGCCCCAGCATTTT.

The table lists this clonotype with many counts. J is TRBJ2-7 and V is TRBV4-2; maybe TRBD1 (6 bases). Trimming took off 2 bases at V and 2 bases at J, with 13 bases between the two ends. CDR3 length: 15 amino acids. Germline V gives CDR1 LGHNA, CDR2 YNFKEQ. In DNA form, the CDR3 reads TGTGCCAGCAGCCAAACAGGGTCCGGACCCTACGAGCAGTACTTC. This codes for CASSQTGSGPYEQYF.

The CDR3 loop reads CASIRSGGRFSADTQYF. The CDR3 DNA reads as TGTGCCAGCATCAGGTCAGGGGGGCGATTTAGCGCAGATACGCAGTATTTT. The gene calls are TRBV27 and TRBJ2-3; TRBD1 might be the D (7 bases). V lost 7 bases and J lost 4, with 24 bases in between. The germline CDR1 and CDR2 sequences are MNHEY and SMNVEV (reference sequence). CDR3 length: 17 amino acids.

Regarding this clonotype: A read error is possible here, since a much larger clone lies one base away. J is TRBJ2-4 and V is TRBV7-9; D is ambiguous. The end of the DNA aligns better with TRBJ2-7, so the J call may be wrong. Germline values: CDR1 SEHNR, CDR2 FQNEAQ (reference sequence). This CDR3 comprises 13 residues. For the CDR3, the DNA is TGTGCCAGCAGCGGGGTCTTGACCCACGAGCAGTACTTC. It codes for CASSGVLTHEQYF.

The J gene is TRBJ1-2, the V gene TRBV28; D is ambiguous. The CDR3 has 13 residues. V lost 5 bases and J 7 bases, leaving 14 bases between the germline ends. In germline, CDR1 is MDHEN, CDR2 SYDVKM. CDR3 sequence: CASSIGSEPGYTF. DNA for the CDR3: TGTGCCAGCAGTATAGGGAGCGAGCCTGGCTACACCTTC.